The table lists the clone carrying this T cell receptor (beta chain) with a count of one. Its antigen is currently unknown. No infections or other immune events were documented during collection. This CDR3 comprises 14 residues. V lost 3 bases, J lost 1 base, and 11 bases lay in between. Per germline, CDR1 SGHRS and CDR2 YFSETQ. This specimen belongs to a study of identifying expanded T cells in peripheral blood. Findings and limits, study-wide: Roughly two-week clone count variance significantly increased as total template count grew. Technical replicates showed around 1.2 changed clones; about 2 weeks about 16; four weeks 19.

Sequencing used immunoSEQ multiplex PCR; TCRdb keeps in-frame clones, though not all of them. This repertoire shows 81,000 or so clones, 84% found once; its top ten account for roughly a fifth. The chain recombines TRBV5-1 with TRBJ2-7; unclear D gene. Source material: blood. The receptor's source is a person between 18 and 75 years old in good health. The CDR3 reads CASSSMGSSYEQYF. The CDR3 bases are TGCGCCAGCAGCTCCATGGGGTCTTCCTACGAGCAGTACTTC.